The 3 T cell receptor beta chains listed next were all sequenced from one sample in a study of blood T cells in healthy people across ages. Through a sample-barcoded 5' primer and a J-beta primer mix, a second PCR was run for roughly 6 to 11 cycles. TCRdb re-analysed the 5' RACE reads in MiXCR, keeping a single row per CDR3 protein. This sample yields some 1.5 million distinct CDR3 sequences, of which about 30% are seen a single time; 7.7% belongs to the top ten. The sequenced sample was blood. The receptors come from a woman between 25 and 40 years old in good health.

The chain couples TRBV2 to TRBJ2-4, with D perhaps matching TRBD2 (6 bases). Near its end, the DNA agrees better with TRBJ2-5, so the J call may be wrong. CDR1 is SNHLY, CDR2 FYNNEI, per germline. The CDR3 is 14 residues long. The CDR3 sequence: CASQGGDGQETQYF. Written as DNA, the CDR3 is TGTGCCAGCCAAGGCGGGGACGGCCAAGAGACCCAGTACTTC.

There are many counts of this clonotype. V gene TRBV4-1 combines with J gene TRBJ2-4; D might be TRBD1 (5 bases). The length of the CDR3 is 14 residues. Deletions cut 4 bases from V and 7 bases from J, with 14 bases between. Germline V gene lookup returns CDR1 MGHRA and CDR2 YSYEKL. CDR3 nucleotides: TGCGCCAGCAGCCGTCCAGGGCGTGAGAACATTCAGTACTTC. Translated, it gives CASSRPGRENIQYF.

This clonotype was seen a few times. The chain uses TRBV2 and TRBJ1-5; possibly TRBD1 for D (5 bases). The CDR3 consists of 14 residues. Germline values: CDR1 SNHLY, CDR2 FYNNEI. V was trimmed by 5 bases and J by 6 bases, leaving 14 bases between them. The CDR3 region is CASSQDRFLQPQHF. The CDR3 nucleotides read TGTGCCAGCAGTCAAGACAGATTCCTTCAGCCCCAGCATTTT.